Listed below are T cell receptor beta chains from one sample, sequenced in a study of OX40 agonist ivuxolimab in advanced cancers. Assay used: immunoSEQ multiplex PCR; TCRdb lists only in-frame clones, some missing. The sample shows about 17,000 clones, about two thirds of them seen only once. The sample here was CD4+ or CD8+ T cells sorted from blood, taken in a trial of the OX40 agonist ivuxolimab. These receptors were obtained from an adult with an advanced solid tumor such as melanoma, head and neck, liver or kidney cancer. Both conserved end residues are part of each CDR3. A D gene is named only where the DNA matches it firmly. Clone size is given for some rows only: seen once, a few or many times, or a class if the clone is expanded.

clone_size	j_call	cdr3_length	d_call	v_call	cdr3_nt	cdr3_aa
.	TRBJ2-5	19	TRBD2	TRBV4-3	TGCGCCAGCAGCCAAGATCGGTGGGGGACTAGCGGGGTTCACGAGACCCAGTACTTC	CASSQDRWGTSGVHETQYF
.	TRBJ2-7	10	.	TRBV10-3	TGTGCCATCAGTGAGGGAGAGCAGTACTTC	CAISEGEQYF
.	TRBJ2-1	11	.	TRBV7-9	TGTGCCAGCAGCTTAGCGGGTGAGCAGTTCTTC	CASSLAGEQFF
.	TRBJ2-7	14	TRBD1	TRBV30	TGTGCCTGGAGTACCGGGACAGGGATCGGCGAGCAGTACTTC	CAWSTGTGIGEQYF
.	TRBJ1-4	14	.	TRBV19	TGTGCCAGTATCGGATGGGGCTCTAATGAAAAACTGTTTTTT	CASIGWGSNEKLFF
.	TRBJ2-1	15	TRBD2	TRBV9	TGTGCCAGCAGCGTAGGGAGCGGGGGGAGGAATGAGCAGTTCTTC	CASSVGSGGRNEQFF
.	TRBJ2-2	15	.	TRBV6-6	TGTGCCAGCAGCTACCGGGACACGAACACCGGGGAGCTGTTTTTT	CASSYRDTNTGELFF
once	TRBJ2-5	16	TRBD2	TRBV9	TGTGCCAGCATCGTTGGTACGGGGGGGCCACTCGAGACCCAGTACTTC	CASIVGTGGPLETQYF
.	TRBJ2-1	15	TRBD2	TRBV27	TGTGCCAGCAGTCAGACTAGCGGGGGGGCAAATGAGCAGTTCTTC	CASSQTSGGANEQFF
.	TRBJ2-2	12	.	TRBV7-3	TGTGCCAGCAGCTTCAACACCGGGGAGCTGTTTTTT	CASSFNTGELFF
.	TRBJ1-5	16	.	TRBV10-1	TGCGCCAGCAGTGAAACGGACCACCATAGCAATCAGCCCCAGCATTTT	CASSETDHHSNQPQHF
.	TRBJ2-3	18	TRBD2	TRBV28	TGTGCCAGCAGTTCCCCTGATCGGACTAGCGGCAAGAAGGATACGCAGTATTTT	CASSSPDRTSGKKDTQYF
.	TRBJ2-1	15	TRBD2	TRBV5-1	TGCGCCAGCAGTAATAGCGGGGGGGCGAGTAATGAGCAGTTCTTC	CASSNSGGASNEQFF
.	TRBJ2-3	15	.	TRBV19	TGTGCCAGTAGTACCTCAGGGACCCGCACAGATACGCAGTATTTT	CASSTSGTRTDTQYF
.	TRBJ1-5	15	TRBD1	TRBV7-3	TGTGCCAGCAGCTTTAACAGGGGGATGGATCAGCCCCAGCATTTT	CASSFNRGMDQPQHF
.	TRBJ1-1	19	.	TRBV30	TGTGCCTGGAGTGTATGGGTCGACAGGAACGCGAAATTAAACACTGAAGCTTTCTTT	CAWSVWVDRNAKLNTEAFF
.	TRBJ1-2	16	TRBD1	TRBV11-2	TGTGCCAGCAGCCGATCTCCGGGACAGTCTAACTATGGCTACACCTTC	CASSRSPGQSNYGYTF
.	TRBJ2-7	13	.	TRBV5-8	TGTGCCAGCAGCTTGGAAGGGTCCTACGAGCAGTACTTC	CASSLEGSYEQYF
.	TRBJ2-2	16	.	TRBV9	TGTGCCAGCAGCCAAAACCGACTCGCCCCCGCCGGGGAGCTGTTTTTT	CASSQNRLAPAGELFF
few	TRBJ1-1	14	.	TRBV7-9	TGTGCCAGCAGCCCGGCCCCCGTCGGCACTGAAGCTTTCTTT	CASSPAPVGTEAFF
.	TRBJ2-3	16	TRBD2	TRBV7-2	TGTGCCAGCAGCTCCGGACTAGCGGGGGACACAGATACGCAGTATTTT	CASSSGLAGDTDTQYF
.	TRBJ1-2	14	.	TRBV7-9	TGTGCCAGCAGTTACGAGAGAGACCTGAGAGGCTACACCTTC	CASSYERDLRGYTF
.	TRBJ1-5	15	TRBD1	TRBV28	TGTGCCAGCAGCCCCGACAGGGCTTACAATCAGCCCCAGCATTTT	CASSPDRAYNQPQHF